The present T cell receptor (beta chain) was sequenced within a study of OX40 agonist ivuxolimab in advanced cancers. Turning to the study itself: Three individuals attained partial responses, comprising one hepatocellular carcinoma case and two cutaneous melanoma cases.

The J segment lost 0 bases and the V segment lost 8 bases, leaving 9 bases of the junction unmatched. CDR1 and CDR2 from the germline V gene are MNHNY and SVGAGI (reference sequence). The CDR3 loop spans 15 amino acids. This clone was counted once. Only in-frame clones appear in the TCRdb table, and some are missing; sequencing was by immunoSEQ multiplex PCR. Of 9,500 to 13,000 clones listed, roughly 82% are singletons. The input for sequencing was CD4+ or CD8+ T cells sorted from blood, taken in a trial of the OX40 agonist ivuxolimab. The sequence was obtained from an adult with an advanced solid tumor such as melanoma, head and neck, liver or kidney cancer. The chain is built from TRBV6-6 and TRBJ2-5; 7 nucleotides match TRBD1. CDR3 sequence (DNA): TGTGCCAGCCTCGCTCGGGACAGCGACCAAGAGACCCAGTACTTC. It is translated as CASLARDSDQETQYF.